A selection of T cell receptor beta chains follows, all from one sample in a study of cytomegalovirus exposure and HLA in healthy donors. Method: immunoSEQ multiplex PCR; TCRdb's copy keeps in-frame clones and lacks some. This table holds about 180,000 clones, 86% found once. Sequenced sample: PBMCs. The receptors come from a man younger than 35 in good health and CMV-seropositive. CDR3s include the opening cysteine and the closing phenylalanine or tryptophan. The D gene is left open where the match is weak. Some rows mark clone size as missing; the rest say once, few, many or name a class of expanded clone.

size	D	V	J	DNA	CDR3
once	.	TRBV10-3	TRBJ2-2	TGTGCCATCAGTAACATACACGGGGGAACCGGGGAGCTGTTTTTT	CAISNIHGGTGELFF
.	.	TRBV13	TRBJ2-7	TGTGCCAGCAGCGTCGGAAGAAGGGGCGTATACGAGCAGTACTTC	CASSVGRRGVYEQYF
.	.	TRBV9	TRBJ2-4	TGTGCCAGCAGCGTTCAGGGCGTGGAGAACATTCAGTACTTC	CASSVQGVENIQYF
.	.	TRBV5-4	TRBJ1-2	TGTGCCAGCAGCGCCCCTGCGGGGGGGCCTTATGGCTACACCTTC	CASSAPAGGPYGYTF
.	.	TRBV30	TRBJ1-6	TGTGCCTGGAGTTCAGGTACAAATTCACCCCTCCACTTT	CAWSSGTNSPLHF
.	.	TRBV11-1	TRBJ2-7	TGTGCCAGCAGCTTAAGGGACTCCGGCTCCTACGAGCAGTACTTC	CASSLRDSGSYEQYF
once	.	TRBV6-4	TRBJ2-3	TGTGCCAGCATCAGGGCGACAGATACGCAGTATTTT	CASIRATDTQYF
.	.	TRBV4-1	TRBJ1-5	TGCGCCAGCAGCCAGGGAACGACGGGGGTTTTCAGCAATCAGCCCCAGCATTTT	CASSQGTTGVFSNQPQHF
.	TRBD1	TRBV29-1	TRBJ1-3	TGCAGCGTTGAAGATAGGGGACAGGGGACGCGAAACACCATATATTTT	CSVEDRGQGTRNTIYF
.	TRBD1	TRBV6-5	TRBJ2-7	TGTGCCAGCAGTTTGGCCGTGACAGGGTCCTACGAGCAGTACTTC	CASSLAVTGSYEQYF
.	.	TRBV28	TRBJ1-1	TGTGCCAGCAGCGAGATGGACACCTACACTGAAGCTTTCTTT	CASSEMDTYTEAFF
few	.	TRBV4-2	TRBJ2-7	TGTGCCAGCAGCCAGGGGGGACAGTCCTACGAGCAGTACTTC	CASSQGGQSYEQYF
.	TRBD1	TRBV5-1	TRBJ1-5	TGCGCCAGCAGCCAAACAGGGGGTGATCAGCCCCAGCATTTT	CASSQTGGDQPQHF
.	.	TRBV7-6	TRBJ1-5	TGTGCCAGCAGCTTAGAACCTCTATGGGGCCAGCCCCAGCATTTT	CASSLEPLWGQPQHF
.	.	TRBV4-3	TRBJ2-7	TGCGCCAGCAGCCAAGATTTTGGAGGGGCTCTGACCTACGAGCAGTACTTC	CASSQDFGGALTYEQYF
.	.	TRBV28	TRBJ2-1	TGTGCCAGCCGCAGGGGCTCCAATTCCATCAATGAGCAGTTCTTC	CASRRGSNSINEQFF
.	TRBD1	TRBV4-3	TRBJ1-2	TGCGCCAGCAGCCAAGTTGGGACAGGGGGCGATGGCTACACCTTC	CASSQVGTGGDGYTF
.	.	TRBV7-3	TRBJ2-3	TGTGCCAGCAGCTTAACGGGGGGAACCACAGATACGCAGTATTTT	CASSLTGGTTDTQYF
.	.	TRBV7-9	TRBJ1-1	TGTGCCAGCAGCCTAAACCGGGGGAGGGAAGCTTTCTTT	CASSLNRGREAFF
.	.	TRBV28	TRBJ1-1	TGTGCCAGCAGTTTAGGTGGAGCGACTGAAGCTTTCTTT	CASSLGGATEAFF
.	TRBD1	TRBV7-2	TRBJ2-1	TGTGCCAGCACCCCGACAGGGCTTTTGAATGAGCAGTTCTTC	CASTPTGLLNEQFF
.	.	TRBV11-1	TRBJ2-7	TGTGCCAGCAGCTCAGCCGCGGTCCACGAGCAGTACTTC	CASSSAAVHEQYF
few	TRBD1	TRBV10-3	TRBJ2-2	TGTGCCATCAGTGAGGGGACAGGGGGTAGTGAGGAGCTGTTTTTT	CAISEGTGGSEELFF
.	TRBD1	TRBV7-2	TRBJ2-5	TGTGCCAGCAGCAGGACAGGGCCAGAGACCCAGTACTTC	CASSRTGPETQYF
.	.	TRBV13	TRBJ2-3	TGTGCCAGCAGCTTACTTCCAGATACGCAGTATTTT	CASSLLPDTQYF
.	TRBD1	TRBV7-8	TRBJ1-2	TGTGCCAGCAGTCGACAGGGGGAGGGCTACACCTTC	CASSRQGEGYTF
.	.	TRBV4-1	TRBJ1-4	TGCGCCAGCAGCCGACAGACAGGCCCAAATGAAAAACTGTTTTTT	CASSRQTGPNEKLFF